This T cell receptor (beta chain) was captured by sequencing in a study of blood T cell repertoires in COVID-19. On the study more broadly: Acute and convalescent COVID-19 samples came from the United States, Italy and Spain.

The data were produced by immunoSEQ multiplex PCR, yet TCRdb's version contains in-frame clones alone and is incomplete. The profile shows hundreds of thousands of clones, roughly 85% of them singletons. The CDR3 spans 14 residues. J was trimmed by 9 bases and V by 5 bases; bases with no gene match: 10. Germline lookup yields CDR1 SGHTA and CDR2 FQGNSA. This chain links TRBV7-2 with TRBJ2-7; 10 nucleotides align to TRBD2. Material: PBMCs or T cells enriched from blood (not recorded which). This TCR came from a woman between 50 and 59 years old who had recovered from COVID-19. CDR3 nucleotide sequence: TGTGCCAGCAGCCCCGGGACTAGCGAGGGAAGGCAGTACTTC. Translated, it gives CASSPGTSEGRQYF.